One and the same sample provided the 5 T cell receptor beta chains below, sequenced in a study of identical twins (dated by TCRdb to between 2015 and 2016). The library was built by means of 5' RACE. Data came from an Illumina HiSeq 2000. Using fastp at Q25 and MiXCR, TCRdb reprocessed the public reads and kept productive beta chains. Merged by CDR3 protein, the rows form single entries marked with the most common genes and DNA. The sample table shows about 150,000 distinct CDR3 sequences, and 3.5% are seen once. Approximately 7.7% of the sample is held by the ten biggest clonotypes. Input material: memory T cells sorted from blood. Reading the label with the study, this specimen's cell subset or site is: CD45RO+ enriched T cells. The receptors derive from a man aged 18 to 35 in good health.

In this sample, this clonotype turned up many times. DNA of the CDR3: TGTGCCAGCAGCCAACCTGGACCCAATTTGAACACTGAAGCTTTCTTT. Amino acid sequence: CASSQPGPNLNTEAFF. This chain links TRBV4-2 with TRBJ1-1; D gene unclear. CDR3 size: 16 residues. Germline loops: CDR1 LGHNA, CDR2 YNFKEQ. V lost 2 bases, J lost 0 bases, and 13 bases lay in between.

This clonotype was seen repeatedly, ten times or more. The chain is built from TRBV12-3 or TRBV12-4 and TRBJ2-2; D not resolved. The CDR3 has 12 amino acids. The ends were cut back, 3 bases at V and 5 bases at J, with 4 bases in the middle. The CDR3 coding sequence is TGTGCCAGCAGTTTTGGGACCGGGGAGCTGTTTTTT. It is translated as CASSFGTGELFF.

At least ten counts were recorded for this clonotype. The V gene is TRBV5-1, the J gene TRBJ2-3; D perhaps matches TRBD2 (5 bases). Trimming removed 2 bases from V and 1 base from J, with 11 bases in between. Germline CDR1 and CDR2: SGHRS and YFSETQ. The CDR3 contains 15 residues. The CDR3 coding sequence is TGCGCCAGCAGCTTAAGTCTGGGAGGCACAGATACGCAGTATTTT. As protein: CASSLSLGGTDTQYF.

Ten or more counts support this clonotype. The chain carries TRBV7-9 and TRBJ2-5, with 9 bases lining up with TRBD1. The CDR3 spans 14 residues. V trimming: 7 bases; J trimming: 5 bases; junction bases outside the gene matches: 8. Germline loops: CDR1 SEHNR, CDR2 FQNEAQ (reference sequence). CDR3 amino acids: CASKLQGAMETQYF. CDR3 nucleotides: TGTGCCAGCAAACTACAGGGGGCTATGGAGACCCAGTACTTC. The full variable domain, with the rest looked up from reference TRBV7-9 and TRBJ2-5, is DTGVSQNPRHKITKRGQNVTFRCDPISEHNRLYWYRQTLGQGPEFLTYFQNEAQLEKSRLLSDRFSAERPKGSFSTLEIQRTEQGDSAMYLCASKLQGAMETQYFGPGTRLLVL.

At least ten counts were recorded for this clonotype. V is TRBV2 and J is TRBJ2-7; 7 nucleotides agree with TRBD1. Germline loops: CDR1 SNHLY, CDR2 FYNNEI. The CDR3 has 12 residues. Trimming removed 6 bases from V and 4 bases from J; junction bases left unmatched: 3. CDR3 region: CASRQGLYEQYF. The CDR3 bases are TGTGCCAGCAGACAGGGGTTATACGAGCAGTACTTC. Using reference TRBV2 and TRBJ2-7 for the parts outside the CDR3, the full variable domain is EPEVTQTPSHQVTQMGQEVILRCVPISNHLYFYWYRQILGQKVEFLVSFYNNEISEKSEIFDDQFSVERPDGSNFTLKIRSTKLEDSAMYFCASRQGLYEQYFGPGTRLTVT.